Sequencing of this T cell receptor beta chain was carried out in a study of cytomegalovirus exposure and HLA in healthy donors. 60 Vbeta and 13 Jbeta primers were used in PCR. Profiled with immunoSEQ multiplex PCR; TCRdb holds only in-frame clones, not every one. The sample has 150,000 to 200,000 clones; around four fifths are singletons. Whole-study results and caveats: One later analysis reportedly identified an Asian-associated ancestry cluster that showed fewer N-insertions than the 666-donor mean. Most subjects had HLA-A and HLA-B alleles reportedly predicted accurately by TCR beta sequences. Other equally common chains were less clonally expanded than HLA-associated TCR beta chains, a later analysis showed.

The CDR3 covers 13 residues. Trimming stripped 4 bases from V and 0 bases from J, with 6 bases between. Germline lookup yields CDR1 SEHNR and CDR2 FQNEAQ (reference sequence). Comment on this clone: The antigen is not known.

J is TRBJ1-1 and V is TRBV7-9; D gene ambiguous. The sequenced material came from PBMCs. The clonotype comes from a man aged 45-65 years in good health and CMV-seronegative. DNA for the CDR3: TGTGCCAGCAGCTCGACATTGAACACTGAAGCTTTCTTT. Protein: CASSSTLNTEAFF.